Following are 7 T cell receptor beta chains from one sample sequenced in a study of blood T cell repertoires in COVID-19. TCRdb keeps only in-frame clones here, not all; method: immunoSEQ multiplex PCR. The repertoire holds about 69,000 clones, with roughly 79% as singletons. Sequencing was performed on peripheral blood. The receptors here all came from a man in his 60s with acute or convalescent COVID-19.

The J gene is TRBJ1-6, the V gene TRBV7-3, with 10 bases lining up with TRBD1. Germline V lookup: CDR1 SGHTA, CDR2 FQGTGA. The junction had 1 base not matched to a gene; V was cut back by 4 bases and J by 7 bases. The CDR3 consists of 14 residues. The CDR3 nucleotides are TGTGCCAGCAGCTGGGGACAGGGGAATTCACCCCTCCACTTT. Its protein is CASSWGQGNSPLHF.

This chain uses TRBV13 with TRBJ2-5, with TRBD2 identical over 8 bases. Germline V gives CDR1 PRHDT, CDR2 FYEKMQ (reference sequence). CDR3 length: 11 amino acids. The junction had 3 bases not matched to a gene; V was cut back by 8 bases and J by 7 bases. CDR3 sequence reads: CASSGGWTQYF. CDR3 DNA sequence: TGTGCCAGCTCGGGGGGGTGGACCCAGTACTTC.

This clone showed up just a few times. The CDR3 DNA follows: TGCGCCAGCAGCTTGACGGTCTCTGGGGCCAACGTCCTGACTTTC. Its protein product is CASSLTVSGANVLTF. This chain connects TRBV5-1 to TRBJ2-6, with D uncertain. Germline loops: CDR1 SGHRS, CDR2 YFSETQ. The CDR3 has 15 amino acids. V was shortened by 1 base and J by 0 bases, with 5 bases between the two germline ends.

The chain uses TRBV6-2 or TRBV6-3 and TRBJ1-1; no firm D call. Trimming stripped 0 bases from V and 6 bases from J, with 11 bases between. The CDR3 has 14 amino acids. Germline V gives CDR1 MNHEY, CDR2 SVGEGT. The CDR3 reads CASSYSRADPEAFF. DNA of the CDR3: TGTGCCAGCAGTTACTCGAGGGCGGACCCTGAAGCTTTCTTT.

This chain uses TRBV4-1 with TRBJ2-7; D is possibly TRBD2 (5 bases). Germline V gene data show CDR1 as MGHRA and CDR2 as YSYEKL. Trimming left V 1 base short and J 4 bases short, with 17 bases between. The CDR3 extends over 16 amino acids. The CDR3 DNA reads TGCGCCAGCAGCCAAGGCCGGGCGGGTGGAGTTTACGAGCAGTACTTC. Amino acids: CASSQGRAGGVYEQYF.

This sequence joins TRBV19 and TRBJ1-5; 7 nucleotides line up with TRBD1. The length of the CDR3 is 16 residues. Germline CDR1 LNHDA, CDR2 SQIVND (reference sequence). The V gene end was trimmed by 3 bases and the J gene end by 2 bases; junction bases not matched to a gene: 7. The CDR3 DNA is TGTGCCAGTAGTATCGGCAGGGGGATTGGCAATCAGCCCCAGCATTTT. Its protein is CASSIGRGIGNQPQHF.

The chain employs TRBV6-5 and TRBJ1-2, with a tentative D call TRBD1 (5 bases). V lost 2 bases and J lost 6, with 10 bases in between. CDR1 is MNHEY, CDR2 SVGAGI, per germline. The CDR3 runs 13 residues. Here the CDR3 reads CASSYGQGDGYTF. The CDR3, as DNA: TGTGCCAGCAGTTACGGGCAGGGTGATGGCTACACCTTC.